This T cell receptor beta chain was sequenced during a study of cytomegalovirus exposure and HLA in healthy donors. Study-wide points: Earlier findings revealed that most TCR beta V segments proved productive either about 87% or about 30% of the time.

This clone has only a few counts. Antigen: not known. The study ran its PCR with 60 Vbeta and 13 Jbeta primers. Sequenced by immunoSEQ multiplex PCR; TCRdb stores in-frame clones only, minus some. The sample lists under 35,000 clones; 40% to 50% were seen once. The CDR3 runs 14 residues. Trimming took 7 bases from V and 1 from J; bases not matched to a gene: 7. Germline V gives CDR1 SGHRS, CDR2 YFSETQ. The sequencing sample was made of PBMCs. V and J are TRBV5-1 and TRBJ2-5; 7 bases align to TRBD2. This receptor was taken from a woman in her 50s in good health and CMV-seronegative. The CDR3 region has the DNA TGCGCCAGCTCCCGCGGGGGAAGCCAAGAGACCCAGTACTTC. Translation: CASSRGGSQETQYF.